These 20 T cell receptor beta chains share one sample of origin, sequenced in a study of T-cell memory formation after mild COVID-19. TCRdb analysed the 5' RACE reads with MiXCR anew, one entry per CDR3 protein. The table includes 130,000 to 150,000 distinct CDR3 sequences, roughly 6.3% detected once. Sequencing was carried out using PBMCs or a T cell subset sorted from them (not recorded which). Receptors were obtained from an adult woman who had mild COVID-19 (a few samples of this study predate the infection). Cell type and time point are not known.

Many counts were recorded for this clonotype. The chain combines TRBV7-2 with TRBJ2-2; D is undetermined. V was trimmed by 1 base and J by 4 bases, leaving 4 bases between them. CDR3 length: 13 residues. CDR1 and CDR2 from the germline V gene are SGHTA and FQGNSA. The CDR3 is CASSLVRTGELFF. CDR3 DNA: TGTGCCAGCAGCTTAGTGCGCACCGGGGAGCTGTTTTTT. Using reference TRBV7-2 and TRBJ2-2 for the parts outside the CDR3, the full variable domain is GAGVSQSPSNKVTEKGKDVELRCDPISGHTALYWYRQSLGQGLEFLIYFQGNSAPDKSGLPSDRFSAERTGGSVSTLTIQRTQQEDSAVYLCASSLVRTGELFFGEGSRLTVL.

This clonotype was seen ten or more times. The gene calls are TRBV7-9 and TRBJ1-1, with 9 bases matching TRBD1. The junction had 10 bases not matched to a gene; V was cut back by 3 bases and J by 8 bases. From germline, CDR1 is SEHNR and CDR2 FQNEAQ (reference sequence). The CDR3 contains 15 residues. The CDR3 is CASSFIGRTGVEAFF. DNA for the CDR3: TGTGCCAGCAGCTTCATCGGGAGGACAGGGGTGGAAGCTTTCTTT.

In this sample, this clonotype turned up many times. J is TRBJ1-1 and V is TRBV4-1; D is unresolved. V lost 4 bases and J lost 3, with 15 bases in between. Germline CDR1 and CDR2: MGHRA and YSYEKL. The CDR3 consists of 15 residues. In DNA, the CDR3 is TGCGCCAGCAGCCGGACCCCTTTAAAGGACACTGAAGCTTTCTTT. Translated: CASSRTPLKDTEAFF.

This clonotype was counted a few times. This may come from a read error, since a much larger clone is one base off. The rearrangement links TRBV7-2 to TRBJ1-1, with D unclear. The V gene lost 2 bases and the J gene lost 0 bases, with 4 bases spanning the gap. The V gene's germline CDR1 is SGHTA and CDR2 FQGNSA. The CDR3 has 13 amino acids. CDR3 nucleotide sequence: TGTGCCAGCAGCTTATGGGTGAACACTGAAGCTTTCTTT. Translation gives CASSLWVNTEAFF.

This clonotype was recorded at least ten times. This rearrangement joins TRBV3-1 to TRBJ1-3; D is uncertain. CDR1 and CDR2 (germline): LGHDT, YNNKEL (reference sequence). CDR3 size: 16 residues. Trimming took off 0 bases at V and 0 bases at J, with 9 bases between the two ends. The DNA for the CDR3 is TGTGCCAGCAGCCAAGACAGGCTCAGCTCTGGAAACACCATATATTTT. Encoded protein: CASSQDRLSSGNTIYF.

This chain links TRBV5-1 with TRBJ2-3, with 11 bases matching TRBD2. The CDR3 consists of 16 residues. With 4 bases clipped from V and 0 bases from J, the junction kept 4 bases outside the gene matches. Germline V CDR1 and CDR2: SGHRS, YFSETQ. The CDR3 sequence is CASSPGTSGSTDTQYF. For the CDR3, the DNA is TGCGCCAGCAGCCCAGGGACTAGCGGAAGCACAGATACGCAGTATTTT.

The CDR3 DNA is TGTGCCAGCAGTTACGGCGTCTTTAAAAACACTGAAGCTTTCTTT. This gives the protein CASSYGVFKNTEAFF. The J gene is TRBJ1-1, the V gene TRBV6-5; D gene uncertain. CDR1 is MNHEY and CDR2 is SVGAGI in the germline V gene. Between the trimmed V and J ends, which lost 2 bases and 2 bases, there was a span of 12 bases. The CDR3 covers 15 residues.

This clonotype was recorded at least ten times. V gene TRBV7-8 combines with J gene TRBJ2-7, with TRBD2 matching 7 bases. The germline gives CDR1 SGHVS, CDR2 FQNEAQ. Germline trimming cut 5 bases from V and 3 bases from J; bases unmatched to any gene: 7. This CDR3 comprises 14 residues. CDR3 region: CASSRLTSSYEQYF. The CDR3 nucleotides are TGTGCCAGCAGCCGACTGACTAGCAGCTACGAGCAGTACTTC.

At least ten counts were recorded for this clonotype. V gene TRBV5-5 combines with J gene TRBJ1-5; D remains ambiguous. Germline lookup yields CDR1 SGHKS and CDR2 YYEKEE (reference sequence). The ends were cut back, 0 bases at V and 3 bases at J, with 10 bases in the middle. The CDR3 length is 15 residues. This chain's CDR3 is CASSLEAVNNQPQHF. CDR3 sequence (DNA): TGTGCCAGCAGCTTGGAGGCAGTCAACAATCAGCCCCAGCATTTT. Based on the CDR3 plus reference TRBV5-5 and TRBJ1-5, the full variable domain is DAGVTQSPTHLIKTRGQQVTLRCSPISGHKSVSWYQQVLGQGPQFIFQYYEKEERGRGNFPDRFSARQFPNYSSELNVNALLLGDSALYLCASSLEAVNNQPQHFGDGTRLSIL.

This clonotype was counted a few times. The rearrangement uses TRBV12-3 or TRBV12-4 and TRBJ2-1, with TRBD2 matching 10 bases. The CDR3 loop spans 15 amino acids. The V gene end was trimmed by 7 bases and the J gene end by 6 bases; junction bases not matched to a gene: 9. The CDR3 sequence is CASTPGTSEVNEQFF. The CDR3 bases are TGTGCCAGCACCCCCGGGACTAGCGAAGTCAATGAGCAGTTCTTC.

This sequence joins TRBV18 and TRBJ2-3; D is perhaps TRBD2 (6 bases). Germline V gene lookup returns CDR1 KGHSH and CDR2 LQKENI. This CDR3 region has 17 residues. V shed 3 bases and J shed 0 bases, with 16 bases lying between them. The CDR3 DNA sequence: TGTGCCAGCTCACCGTACATTGGCGGGACTAGCACAGATACGCAGTATTTT. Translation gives CASSPYIGGTSTDTQYF.

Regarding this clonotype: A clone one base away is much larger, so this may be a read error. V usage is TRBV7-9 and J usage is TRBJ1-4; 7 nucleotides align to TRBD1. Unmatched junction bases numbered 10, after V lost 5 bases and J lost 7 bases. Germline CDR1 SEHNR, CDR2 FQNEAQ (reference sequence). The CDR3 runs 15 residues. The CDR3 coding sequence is TGTGCCAGCAGCACCGACAGGGTCTTGAGTGAAAAACTGTTTTTT. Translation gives CASSTDRVLSEKLFF.

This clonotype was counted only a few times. The CDR3 is CASSQTGQEQYF. As DNA, the CDR3 is TGTGCCAGCAGCCAAACGGGGCAGGAGCAGTACTTC. The V and J genes are TRBV3-1 and TRBJ2-7; D is perhaps TRBD1 or TRBD2 (5 bases each). Germline V lookup: CDR1 LGHDT, CDR2 YNNKEL (reference sequence). Trimming took 2 bases from V and 7 from J, leaving 9 bases between them. The CDR3 is made up of 12 amino acids.

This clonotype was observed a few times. The chain's CDR3 is CASSPHYTSYEQYF. The CDR3 DNA is TGTGCCAGCAGCCCCCACTACACATCCTACGAGCAGTACTTC. This sequence joins TRBV7-9 and TRBJ2-7; no clear D gene. Germline CDR1 SEHNR, CDR2 FQNEAQ (reference sequence). Trimming left V 5 bases short and J 1 base short, with 12 bases between. The CDR3 runs to 14 residues.

CDR3 loop: CASSPLLRGLAGNTIYF. The CDR3 DNA sequence: TGTGCCAGCAGCCCTCTCCTCCGAGGATTGGCCGGAAACACCATATATTTT. V and J are TRBV6-5 and TRBJ1-3, with D uncertain. The CDR3 has 17 residues. The germline V gene encodes CDR1 MNHEY and CDR2 SVGAGI. The V end lost 6 bases, the J end lost 4 bases, and 22 bases lay between the germline ends.

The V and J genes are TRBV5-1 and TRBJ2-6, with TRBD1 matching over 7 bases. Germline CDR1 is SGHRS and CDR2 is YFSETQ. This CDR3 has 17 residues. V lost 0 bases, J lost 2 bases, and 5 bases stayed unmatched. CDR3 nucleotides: TGCGCCAGCAGCTTGGTCATCCAGGGGGCTGGGGCCAACGTCCTGACTTTC. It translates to CASSLVIQGAGANVLTF.

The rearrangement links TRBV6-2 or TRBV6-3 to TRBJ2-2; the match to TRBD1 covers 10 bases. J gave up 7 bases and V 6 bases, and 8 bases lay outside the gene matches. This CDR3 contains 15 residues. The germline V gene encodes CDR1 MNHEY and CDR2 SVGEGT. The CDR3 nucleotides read TGTGCCAGCAGAGAGACAGGGGGCCCTTACGGGGAGCTGTTTTTT. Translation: CASRETGGPYGELFF.

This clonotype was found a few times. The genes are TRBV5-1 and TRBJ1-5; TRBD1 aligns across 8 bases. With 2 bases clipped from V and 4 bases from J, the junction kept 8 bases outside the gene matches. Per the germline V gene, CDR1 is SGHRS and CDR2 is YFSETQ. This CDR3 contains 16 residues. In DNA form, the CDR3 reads TGCGCCAGCAGCTTAACAGGGGGAAAGGGGAATCAGCCCCAGCATTTT. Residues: CASSLTGGKGNQPQHF.

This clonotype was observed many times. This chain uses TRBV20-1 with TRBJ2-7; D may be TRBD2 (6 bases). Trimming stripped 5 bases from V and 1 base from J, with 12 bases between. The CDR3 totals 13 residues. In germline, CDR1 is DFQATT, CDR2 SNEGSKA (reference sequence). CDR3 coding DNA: TGCAGTGCTCCCACAGGAGGGTCCTACGAGCAGTACTTC. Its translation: CSAPTGGSYEQYF.

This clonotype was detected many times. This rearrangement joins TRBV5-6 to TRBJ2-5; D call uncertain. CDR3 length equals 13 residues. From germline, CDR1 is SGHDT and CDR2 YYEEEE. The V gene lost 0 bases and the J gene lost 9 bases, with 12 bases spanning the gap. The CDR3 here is CASSLDQQRAQYF. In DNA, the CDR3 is TGTGCCAGCAGCTTGGACCAACAAAGGGCCCAGTACTTC.